The clone carrying this T cell receptor (beta chain) was counted a few times. Its antigen is as yet unknown. The data derive from a study of naive and memory T cell subsets. Broader study findings: Naive repertoires, especially CD8, held a few larger clonotypes, possibly memory cells re-expressing CD45RA.

Both TRBC1 and TRBC2 were covered by a beta constant-region primer of two equimolar oligonucleotides. Ligated cDNA was amplified by four rounds of PCR with nested alpha and beta constant-region primers and SP2. TCRdb re-analysed the UMI-ligation and nested PCR reads in MiXCR, keeping a single row per CDR3 protein. The table shows over 110,000 distinct CDR3 sequences, with approximately 18% occurring only once. Germline V gene data show CDR1 as MNHEY and CDR2 as SMNVEV (reference sequence). The V end was cut by 2 bases, the J end by 2 bases, with 10 bases between. The CDR3 extends over 15 amino acids.

The sample taken for sequencing was naive CD8+ T cells from blood. This sequence originates from a human donor in good health. The rearrangement links TRBV27 to TRBJ1-5, with D unclear. CDR3 protein: CASSLGVNGNQPQHF. The CDR3 region has the DNA TGTGCCAGCAGTTTAGGGGTGAATGGCAATCAGCCCCAGCATTTT.